The clone carrying this TCR beta chain was seen only once. Method: immunoSEQ multiplex PCR; TCRdb's copy keeps in-frame clones and lacks some. The table lists 40,000 to 45,000 clones, 70% of them singletons. This sample was included in a study of control samples from healthy donors and cancer patients. Trimming at V came to 5 bases and at J to 3 bases, leaving 8 bases not matched to a gene. CDR1 SEHNR and CDR2 FQNEAQ come from the germline V gene (reference sequence). CDR3 length equals 18 residues. The sequenced sample consisted of formalin-fixed, paraffin-embedded tissue. The rearrangement joins TRBV7-9 to TRBJ2-3; 16 bases are a match to TRBD2. This receptor was taken from a male donor with melanoma. The CDR3 protein is CASSPIMGLAGGTDTQYF. The CDR3 DNA follows: TGTGCCAGCAGCCCAATTATGGGACTAGCGGGGGGGACAGATACGCAGTATTTT.